This TCR beta chain comes out of a study of blood T cell repertoires in COVID-19. Study-wide context: The cDNA or gDNA used as material had been derived from T cells, B-cell-depleted T cells, or PBMCs.

Original analysis: Reference gene primer amplification gave nucleated cell count estimates. TCRdb's table, derived via immunoSEQ multiplex PCR, lists solely in-frame clones and lacks some. The V and J calls and clone size come from that table; D and trimming were worked out from the DNA. Of around 150,000 clones in the sample, 80% to 90% were seen once. This CDR3 is 18 amino acids long. CDR1 SGHVS and CDR2 FQNEAQ come from the germline V gene. V lost 4 bases, J lost 0 bases, and 7 bases stayed unmatched. This clonotype was sampled from a woman in her 40s with acute or convalescent COVID-19. This chain uses TRBV7-8 with TRBJ2-7, with 15 bases fitting TRBD2. Sequences were obtained from peripheral blood. CDR3 protein: CASSSPGLAGGPSYEQYF. The CDR3 nucleotides are TGTGCCAGCAGCTCCCCGGGACTAGCGGGAGGCCCCTCCTACGAGCAGTACTTC. The full variable domain, in which reference TRBV7-8 and TRBJ2-7 provide the parts outside the CDR3, is GAGVSQSPRYKVAKRGQDVALRCDPISGHVSLFWYQQALGQGPEFLTYFQNEAQLDKSGLPSDRFFAERPEGSVSTLKIQRTQQEDSAVYLCASSSPGLAGGPSYEQYFGPGTRLTVT.